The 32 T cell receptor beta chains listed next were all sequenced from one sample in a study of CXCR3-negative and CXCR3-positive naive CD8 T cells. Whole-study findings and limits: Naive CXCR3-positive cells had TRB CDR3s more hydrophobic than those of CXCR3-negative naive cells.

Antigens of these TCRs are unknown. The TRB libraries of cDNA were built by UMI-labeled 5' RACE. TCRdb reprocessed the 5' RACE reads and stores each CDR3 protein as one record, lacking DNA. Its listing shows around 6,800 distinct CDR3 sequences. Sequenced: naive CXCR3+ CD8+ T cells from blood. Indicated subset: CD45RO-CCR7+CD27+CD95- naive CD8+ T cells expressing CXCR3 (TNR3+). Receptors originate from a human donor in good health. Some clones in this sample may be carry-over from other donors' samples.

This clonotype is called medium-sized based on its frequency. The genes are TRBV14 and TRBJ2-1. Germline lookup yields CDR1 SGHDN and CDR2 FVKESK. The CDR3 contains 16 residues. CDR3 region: CASSQLTGGPYNEQFF.

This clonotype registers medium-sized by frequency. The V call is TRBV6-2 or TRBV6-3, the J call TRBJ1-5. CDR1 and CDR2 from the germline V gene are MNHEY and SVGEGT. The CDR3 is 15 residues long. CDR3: CASSYEVGSNQPQHF.

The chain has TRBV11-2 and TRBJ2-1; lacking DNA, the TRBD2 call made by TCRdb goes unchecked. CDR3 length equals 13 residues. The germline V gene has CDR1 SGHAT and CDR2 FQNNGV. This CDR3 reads CASSAGLANEQFF.

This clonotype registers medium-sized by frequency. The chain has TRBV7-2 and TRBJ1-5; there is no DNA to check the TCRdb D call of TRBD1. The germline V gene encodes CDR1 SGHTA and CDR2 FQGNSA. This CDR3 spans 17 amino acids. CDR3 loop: CASSFGTGGFSNQPQHF.

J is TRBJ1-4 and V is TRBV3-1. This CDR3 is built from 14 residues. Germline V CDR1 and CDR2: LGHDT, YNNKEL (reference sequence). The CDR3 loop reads CASRRGGEEEKLFF.

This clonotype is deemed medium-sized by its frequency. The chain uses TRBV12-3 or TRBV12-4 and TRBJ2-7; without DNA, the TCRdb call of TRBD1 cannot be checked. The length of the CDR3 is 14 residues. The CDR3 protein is CASSFGTGGFEQYF.

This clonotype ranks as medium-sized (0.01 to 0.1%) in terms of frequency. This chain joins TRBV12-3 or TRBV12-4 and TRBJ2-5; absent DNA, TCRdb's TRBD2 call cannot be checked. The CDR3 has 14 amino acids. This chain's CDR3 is CASSPAQRQETQYF.

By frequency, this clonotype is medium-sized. The CDR3 sequence is CASSSTGTSAYEQYF. The V and J genes are TRBV7-9 and TRBJ2-7; the TCRdb D gene call, TRBD2, has no DNA to confirm it. This CDR3 is 15 amino acids long. Per germline, CDR1 SEHNR and CDR2 FQNEAQ (reference sequence).

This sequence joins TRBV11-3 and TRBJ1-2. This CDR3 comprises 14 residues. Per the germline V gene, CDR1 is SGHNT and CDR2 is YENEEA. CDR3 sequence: CASSFGYVNYGYTF.

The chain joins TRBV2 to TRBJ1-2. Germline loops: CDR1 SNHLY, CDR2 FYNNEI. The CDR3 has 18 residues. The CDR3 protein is CASSEVRSATEIHYGYTF.

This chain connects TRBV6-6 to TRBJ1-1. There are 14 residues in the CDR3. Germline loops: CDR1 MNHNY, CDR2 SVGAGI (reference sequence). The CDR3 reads CASSYEGPNTEAFF.

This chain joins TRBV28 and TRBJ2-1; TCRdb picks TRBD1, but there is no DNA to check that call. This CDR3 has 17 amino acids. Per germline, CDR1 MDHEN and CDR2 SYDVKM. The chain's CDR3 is CASTDRGTPRGYNEQFF.

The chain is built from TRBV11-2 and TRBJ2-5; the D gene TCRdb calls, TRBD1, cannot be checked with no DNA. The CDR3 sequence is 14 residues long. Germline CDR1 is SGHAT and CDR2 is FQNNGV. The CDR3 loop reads CASSSGTGPGTQYF.

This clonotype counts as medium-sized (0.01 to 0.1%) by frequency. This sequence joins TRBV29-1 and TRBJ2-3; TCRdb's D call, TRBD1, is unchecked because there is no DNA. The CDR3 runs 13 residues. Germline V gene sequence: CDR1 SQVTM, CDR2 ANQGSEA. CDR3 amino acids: CSVAGERLDTQYF.

The CDR3 protein is CASTLTGAEAFF. The chain carries TRBV7-9 and TRBJ1-1. This CDR3 is 12 amino acids long. The germline V gene encodes CDR1 SEHNR and CDR2 FQNEAQ (reference sequence).

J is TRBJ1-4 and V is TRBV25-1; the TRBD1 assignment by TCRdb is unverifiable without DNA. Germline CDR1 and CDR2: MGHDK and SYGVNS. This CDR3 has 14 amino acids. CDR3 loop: CASSIGRTKEKLFF.

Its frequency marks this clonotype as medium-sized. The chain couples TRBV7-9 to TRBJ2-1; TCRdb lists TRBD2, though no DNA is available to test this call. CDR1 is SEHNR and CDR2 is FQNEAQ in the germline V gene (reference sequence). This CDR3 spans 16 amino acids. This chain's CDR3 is CASSMTSGRRDNEQFF.

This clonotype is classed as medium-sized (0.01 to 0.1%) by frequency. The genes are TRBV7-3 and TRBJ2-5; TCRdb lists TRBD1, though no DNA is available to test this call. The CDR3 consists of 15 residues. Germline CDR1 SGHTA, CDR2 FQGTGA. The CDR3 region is CASSLQPGQGETQYF.

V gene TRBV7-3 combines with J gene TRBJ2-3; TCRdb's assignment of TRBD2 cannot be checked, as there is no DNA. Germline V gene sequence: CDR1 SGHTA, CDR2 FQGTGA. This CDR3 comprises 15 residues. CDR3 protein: CASSLSGRSTDTQYF. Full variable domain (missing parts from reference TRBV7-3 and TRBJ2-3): GAGVSQTPSNKVTEKGKYVELRCDPISGHTALYWYRQSLGQGPEFLIYFQGTGAADDSGLPNDRFFAVRPEGSVSTLKIQRTERGDSAVYLCASSLSGRSTDTQYFGPGTRLTVL.

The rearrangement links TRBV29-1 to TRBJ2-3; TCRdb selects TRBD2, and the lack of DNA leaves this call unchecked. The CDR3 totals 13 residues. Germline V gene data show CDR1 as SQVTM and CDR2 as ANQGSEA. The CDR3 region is CSVEGGNTDTQYF.

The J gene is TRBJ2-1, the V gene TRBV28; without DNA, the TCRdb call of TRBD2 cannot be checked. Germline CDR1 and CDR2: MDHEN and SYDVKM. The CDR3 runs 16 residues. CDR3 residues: CASSSLLARGYNEQFF.

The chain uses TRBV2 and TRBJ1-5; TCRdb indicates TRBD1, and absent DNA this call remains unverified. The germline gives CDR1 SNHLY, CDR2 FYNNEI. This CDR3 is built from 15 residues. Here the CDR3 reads CASSEVGTPTIPQHF.

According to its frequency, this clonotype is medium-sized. CDR3 protein: CASSSLDVRSTDTQYF. The J gene is TRBJ2-3, the V gene TRBV7-6; TCRdb indicates TRBD1, and absent DNA this call remains unverified. The CDR3 extends over 16 amino acids. The V gene's germline CDR1 is SGHVS and CDR2 FNYEAQ.

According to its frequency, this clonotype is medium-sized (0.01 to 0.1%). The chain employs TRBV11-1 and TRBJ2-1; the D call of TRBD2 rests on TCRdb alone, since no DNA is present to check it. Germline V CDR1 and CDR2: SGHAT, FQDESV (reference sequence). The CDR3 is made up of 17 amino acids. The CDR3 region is CASRQLAGGPLGDEQFF.

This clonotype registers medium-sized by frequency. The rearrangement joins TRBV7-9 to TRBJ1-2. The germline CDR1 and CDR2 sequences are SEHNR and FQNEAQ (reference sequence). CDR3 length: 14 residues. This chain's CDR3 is CASRLGELNYGYTF.

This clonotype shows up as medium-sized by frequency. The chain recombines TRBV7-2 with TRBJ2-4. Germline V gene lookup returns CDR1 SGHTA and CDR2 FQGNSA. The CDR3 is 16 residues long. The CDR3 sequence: CASSLEIVVAKNIQYF.

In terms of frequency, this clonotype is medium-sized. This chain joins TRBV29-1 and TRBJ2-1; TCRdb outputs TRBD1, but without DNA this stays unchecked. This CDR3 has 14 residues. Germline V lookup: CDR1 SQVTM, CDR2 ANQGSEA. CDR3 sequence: CSVVGGRGTNEQFF.

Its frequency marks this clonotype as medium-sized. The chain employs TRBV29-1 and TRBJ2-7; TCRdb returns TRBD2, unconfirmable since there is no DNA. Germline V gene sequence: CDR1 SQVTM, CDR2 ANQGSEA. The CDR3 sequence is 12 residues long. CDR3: CSVEGSVYEQYF.

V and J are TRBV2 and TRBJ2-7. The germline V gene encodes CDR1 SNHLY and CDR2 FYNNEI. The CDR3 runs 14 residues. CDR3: CASSEISANYEQYF.

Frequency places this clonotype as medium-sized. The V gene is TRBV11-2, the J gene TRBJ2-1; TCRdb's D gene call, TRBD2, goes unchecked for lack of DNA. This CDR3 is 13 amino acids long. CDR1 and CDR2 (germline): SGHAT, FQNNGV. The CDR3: CASSPGTYNEQFF.

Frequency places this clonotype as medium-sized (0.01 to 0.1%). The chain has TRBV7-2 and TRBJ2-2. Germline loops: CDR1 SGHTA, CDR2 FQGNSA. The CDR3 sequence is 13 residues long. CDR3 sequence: CASSLVWSGELFF.

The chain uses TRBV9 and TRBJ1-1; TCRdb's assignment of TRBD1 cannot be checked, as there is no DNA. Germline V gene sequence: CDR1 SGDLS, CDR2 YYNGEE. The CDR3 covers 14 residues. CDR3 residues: CASSVGTVNTEAFF.